A single sample gave rise to the 12 T cell receptor beta chains below, sequenced in a study of OX40 agonist ivuxolimab in advanced cancers. Clones were read by immunoSEQ multiplex PCR, and TCRdb kept only the in-frame ones, dropping some. Counted here are roughly 36,000 clones, 65% to 80% occurring once; the ten biggest clones make up roughly 19%. The sequencing here drew on CD4+ or CD8+ T cells sorted from blood, taken in a trial of the OX40 agonist ivuxolimab. All receptors derive from an adult with an advanced solid tumor such as melanoma, head and neck, liver or kidney cancer.

In this sample, this clone is medium-sized. The chain links TRBV6-6 to TRBJ2-7; 7 bases align to TRBD1. This CDR3 region has 14 residues. The germline gives CDR1 MNHNY, CDR2 SVGAGI (reference sequence). V shed 6 bases, J shed 3 bases, and the junction held 8 bases outside the gene matches. CDR3 protein: CASSASDRFYEQYF. CDR3 coding DNA: TGTGCCAGCAGCGCATCGGACAGGTTCTACGAGCAGTACTTC.

This clone was picked up a small number of times. The J gene is TRBJ1-2, the V gene TRBV5-8; 9 nucleotides match TRBD1. The ends lost 6 bases at V and 4 bases at J; junction bases unmatched: 4. The CDR3 runs to 13 residues. Germline V CDR1 and CDR2: SGHTS, YDEGEE. The CDR3 DNA reads as TGTGCCAGCACCAGGGACAGGGCCTATGGCTACACCTTC. Its translation: CASTRDRAYGYTF.

This chain connects TRBV6-1 to TRBJ2-7; D not resolved. Germline CDR1 is MNHNS and CDR2 is SASEGT. The CDR3 consists of 15 residues. V shed 6 bases and J shed 3 bases, with 18 bases lying between them. The CDR3 DNA is TGTGCCAGCAGGGAATGGGGATACAACCTCTACGAGCAGTACGTC. Amino acids: CASREWGYNLYEQYV.

The gene calls are TRBV4-1 and TRBJ2-6; D is possibly TRBD1 (6 bases). The CDR3 contains 15 residues. V gave up 6 bases and J gave up 3 bases, with 12 bases separating them. In germline, CDR1 is MGHRA, CDR2 YSYEKL. CDR3 in DNA: TGCGCCAGCAGTCCTGCAGGGGATGGGGCCAACGTCCTGACTTTC. Translated: CASSPAGDGANVLTF.

The chain employs TRBV6-5 and TRBJ1-4; D unresolved. The germline gives CDR1 MNHEY, CDR2 SVGAGI. The CDR3 length is 13 residues. V lost 3 bases and J lost 8, with 10 bases in between. The CDR3 DNA sequence: TGTGCCAGCAGTTATGGAGGCAGGGAAAAACTGTTTTTT. It specifies CASSYGGREKLFF.

The chain carries TRBV10-2 and TRBJ2-1; 9 bases agree with TRBD2. V trimming: 4 bases; J trimming: 10 bases; junction bases outside the gene matches: 8. This CDR3 is built from 14 residues. The germline V gene has CDR1 WSHSY and CDR2 SAAADI. CDR3 coding DNA: TGCGCCAGCAGTGCAGGCGGGGGGGCCGGGGAGCAGTTCTTC. Protein product: CASSAGGGAGEQFF.

V is TRBV7-8 and J is TRBJ1-2; perhaps TRBD1 as D (5 bases). This CDR3 contains 14 residues. CDR1 is SGHVS and CDR2 is FQNEAQ in the germline V gene. The V end lost 7 bases, the J end lost 3 bases, and 15 bases lay between the germline ends. CDR3 region: CASNRLGEDYGYTF. Written as DNA, the CDR3 is TGTGCCAGCAATAGGCTAGGGGAAGACTATGGCTACACCTTC.

The rearrangement links TRBV10-3 to TRBJ1-5, with TRBD1 as a possible D gene (6 bases). The length of the CDR3 is 14 residues. Trimming cost V 6 bases and J 1 base, with 10 bases left between them. Per the germline V gene, CDR1 is ENHRY and CDR2 is SYGVKD. The DNA of the CDR3 is TGTGCCATCAGGGGGGCGGGAAGCAATCAGCCCCAGCATTTT. This gives the protein CAIRGAGSNQPQHF.

The chain recombines TRBV11-2 with TRBJ1-1, with D possibly being TRBD1 (5 bases). CDR3 length: 13 residues. V lost 3 bases to trimming and J lost 4 bases, with 9 bases between them. CDR1 and CDR2 (germline): SGHAT, FQNNGV. In DNA form, the CDR3 reads TGTGCCAGCAGCTTGAGGAGGGGCACTGAAGCTTTCTTT. Translated: CASSLRRGTEAFF. Filled out from reference TRBV11-2 and TRBJ1-1, the complete variable domain reads EAGVAQSPRYKIIEKRQSVAFWCNPISGHATLYWYQQILGQGPKLLIQFQNNGVVDDSQLPKDRFSAERLKGVDSTLKIQPAKLEDSAVYLCASSLRRGTEAFFGQGTRLTVV.

The chain recombines TRBV7-7 with TRBJ2-1, with TRBD1 as a possible D gene (6 bases). V lost 5 bases to trimming and J lost 9 bases, with 14 bases between them. The CDR3 runs to 13 residues. Germline V CDR1 and CDR2: SSHAT, FNYEAQ (reference sequence). CDR3 sequence (DNA): TGTGCCAGCAGCCTCGGGACATACGGTGAGCAGTTCTTC. Protein product: CASSLGTYGEQFF.

Only a few counts were recorded for this clone. The V call is TRBV6-5, the J call TRBJ1-2; 9 bases fit TRBD1. The trim removed 8 bases at V and 7 bases at J, leaving 5 bases unmatched. Germline V lookup: CDR1 MNHEY, CDR2 SVGAGI. This CDR3 comprises 12 residues. The CDR3 DNA reads TGTGCCAGCGGCCGGACAGGGGCTGGCTACACCTTC. Protein: CASGRTGAGYTF.

The chain carries TRBV19 and TRBJ2-7; no firm D call. The CDR3 consists of 12 residues. The germline V gene has CDR1 LNHDA and CDR2 SQIVND (reference sequence). Trimming removed 6 bases at V and 6 bases at J, with 12 bases between. CDR3 amino acids: CASRQNIGEQYF. For the CDR3, the DNA is TGTGCCAGTAGGCAAAACATCGGCGAGCAGTACTTC.